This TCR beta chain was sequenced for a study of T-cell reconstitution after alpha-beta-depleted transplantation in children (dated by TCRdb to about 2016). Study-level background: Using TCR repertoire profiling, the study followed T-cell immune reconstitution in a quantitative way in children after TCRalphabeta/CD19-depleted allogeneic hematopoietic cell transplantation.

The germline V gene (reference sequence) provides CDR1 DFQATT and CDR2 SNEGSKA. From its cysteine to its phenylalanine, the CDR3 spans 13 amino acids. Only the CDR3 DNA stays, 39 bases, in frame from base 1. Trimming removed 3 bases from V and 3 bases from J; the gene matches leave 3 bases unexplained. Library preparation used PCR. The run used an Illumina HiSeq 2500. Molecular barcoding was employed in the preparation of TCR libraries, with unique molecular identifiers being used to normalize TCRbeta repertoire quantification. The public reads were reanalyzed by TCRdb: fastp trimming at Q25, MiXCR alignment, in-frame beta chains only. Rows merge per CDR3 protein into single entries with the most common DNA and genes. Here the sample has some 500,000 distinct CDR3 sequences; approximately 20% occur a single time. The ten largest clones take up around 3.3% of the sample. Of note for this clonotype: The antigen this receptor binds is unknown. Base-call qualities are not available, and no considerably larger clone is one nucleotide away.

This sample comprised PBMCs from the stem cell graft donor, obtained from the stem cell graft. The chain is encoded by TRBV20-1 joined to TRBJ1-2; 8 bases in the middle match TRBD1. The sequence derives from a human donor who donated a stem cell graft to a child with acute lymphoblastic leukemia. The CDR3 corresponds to CSASSGGDYGYTF. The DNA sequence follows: TGCAGTGCTAGTTCAGGGGGCGACTATGGCTACACCTTC.